The 4 T cell receptor beta chains below were found in one sample sequenced in a study of liver allograft versus peripheral blood T cells. Background on the study: Recipients' peripheral blood T cell receptor repertoires were compared with those in transplanted livers.

TCRdb re-called the reads with MiXCR, one entry per CDR3 protein. The sample lists approximately 6,800 distinct CDR3 sequences, approximately 15% occurring once. All receptors derive from a human patient who had a liver transplant. These T cells may partly come from the graft donor.

This clonotype was counted a few times. This chain uses TRBV20-1 with TRBJ1-1, with no clear D. Deletions cut 2 bases from V and 0 bases from J, with 4 bases between. This CDR3 is built from 12 residues. The germline CDR1 and CDR2 sequences are DFQATT and SNEGSKA (reference sequence). As DNA, the CDR3 is TGCAGTGCTAGACAGATGAACACTGAAGCTTTCTTT. Encoded protein: CSARQMNTEAFF.

In its sample, this clonotype was seen a few times. This sequence joins TRBV20-1 and TRBJ1-5; D is undetermined. V lost 0 bases and J lost 5, with 8 bases in between. Germline lookup yields CDR1 DFQATT and CDR2 SNEGSKA (reference sequence). This CDR3 spans 13 amino acids. The CDR3 loop is CSARDNPDQPQHF. CDR3 sequence (DNA): TGCAGTGCTAGAGATAATCCCGATCAGCCCCAGCATTTT.

This clonotype turned up a few times. CDR3 residues: CAWSIGTGKYF. CDR3 bases: TGTGCCTGGAGTATTGGGACAGGGAAGTACTTC. J is TRBJ2-7 and V is TRBV30; 9 bases are a match to TRBD1. The V segment lost 2 bases and the J segment 11 bases; nucleotides outside the gene matches: 4. Per the germline V gene, CDR1 is GTSNPN and CDR2 is SVGIG (reference sequence). CDR3 size: 11 residues. Variable domain in full (rest from reference TRBV30 and TRBJ2-7): SQTIHQWPATLVQPVGSPLSLECTVEGTSNPNLYWYRQAAGRGLQLLFYSVGIGQISSEVPQNLSASRPQDRQFILSSKKLLLSDSGFYLCAWSIGTGKYFGPGTRLTVT.

By frequency in the sample, this clonotype is medium-sized (0.01 to 0.1%). The gene calls are TRBV18 and TRBJ2-7; a weak D match, TRBD2 (6 bases). The V end was cut by 4 bases, the J end by 0 bases, with 10 bases between. The CDR3 has 14 amino acids. Germline-derived CDR1 and CDR2 are KGHSH and LQKENI. As DNA, the CDR3 is TGTGCCAGCTCACAGGACGGGAGCTCCTACGAGCAGTACTTC. Protein: CASSQDGSSYEQYF.